This T cell receptor beta chain was retrieved from a study of cytomegalovirus exposure and HLA in healthy donors. Study-level information: There were 100 million to 120 million unique TCR beta sequences, drawn from approximately 180 million T cells, in an earlier analysis.

About this clone: Its antigen remains unidentified.

Germline loops: CDR1 GTSNPN, CDR2 SVGIG (reference sequence). The CDR3 has 15 amino acids. Trimming removed 3 bases from V and 7 bases from J; junction bases left unmatched: 8. Regarding the study as a whole: There was a cluster of highly shared sequence variants that was likely a sequencing artifact. It was reported in a later analysis that an Asian-associated ancestry cluster showed fewer N-insertions than the 666-donor mean. TCR beta V- and J-gene trimming was later associated with a missense DCLRE1C variant.

PCR primers comprised 60 Vbeta and 13 Jbeta primers. The table came from immunoSEQ multiplex PCR; TCRdb's copy has only in-frame clones and leaves some out. The sample gives 200,000 to 250,000 clones, around 79% of which show up once; 1.5% to 2% is in the top ten. V gene TRBV30 combines with J gene TRBJ1-6; 8 bases are a match to TRBD1. Material: PBMCs. This receptor was taken from a man between 18 and 35 years old in good health and CMV-seronegative. The CDR3 sequence is CAWRRPGGENSPLHF. As DNA, the CDR3 is TGTGCCTGGAGAAGACCAGGGGGCGAGAATTCACCCCTCCACTTT.